A single sample gave rise to the 3 T cell receptor beta chains below, sequenced in a study of identical twins. TCRdb re-derived calls from the 5' RACE reads in MiXCR, one entry per CDR3 protein. The sample has around 280,000 distinct CDR3 sequences, under 9.5% seen once; the top ten hold 2% to 2.5%. These data were likewise used in another study, on yellow fever vaccine responses in identical twins.

What was sequenced was memory (CD45RO+) T cells sorted from blood. Receptors were obtained from a woman younger than 35 in good health.

This clonotype was detected a few times. V and J are TRBV7-8 and TRBJ1-3; D remains ambiguous. V lost 4 bases to trimming and J lost 4 bases, with 11 bases between them. The CDR3 spans 14 residues. Germline CDR1 and CDR2: SGHVS and FQNEAQ. The CDR3 DNA reads TGTGCCAGCAGCTCCCCCGGGTGGGGAAACACCATATATTTT. It yields the protein CASSSPGWGNTIYF.

The J gene is TRBJ1-4, the V gene TRBV7-9; 9 nucleotides align to TRBD1. CDR1 SEHNR and CDR2 FQNEAQ come from the germline V gene (reference sequence). This CDR3 has 17 amino acids. The V segment lost 5 bases and the J segment 4 bases; nucleotides outside the gene matches: 11. CDR3 region: CASSPGTGSSGNEKLFF. The CDR3 nucleotides read TGTGCCAGCAGCCCGGGGACAGGGAGTAGCGGTAATGAAAAACTGTTTTTT.

This clonotype occurred many times. V usage is TRBV3-1 and J usage is TRBJ1-3; D might be TRBD1 (5 bases). Trimming stripped 3 bases from V and 3 bases from J, with 12 bases between. CDR1 is LGHDT, CDR2 YNNKEL, per germline (reference sequence). The CDR3 totals 15 residues. DNA of the CDR3: TGTGCCAGCAGCCACCGTCAGGGAGGTGGAAACACCATATATTTT. Amino acid sequence: CASSHRQGGGNTIYF.